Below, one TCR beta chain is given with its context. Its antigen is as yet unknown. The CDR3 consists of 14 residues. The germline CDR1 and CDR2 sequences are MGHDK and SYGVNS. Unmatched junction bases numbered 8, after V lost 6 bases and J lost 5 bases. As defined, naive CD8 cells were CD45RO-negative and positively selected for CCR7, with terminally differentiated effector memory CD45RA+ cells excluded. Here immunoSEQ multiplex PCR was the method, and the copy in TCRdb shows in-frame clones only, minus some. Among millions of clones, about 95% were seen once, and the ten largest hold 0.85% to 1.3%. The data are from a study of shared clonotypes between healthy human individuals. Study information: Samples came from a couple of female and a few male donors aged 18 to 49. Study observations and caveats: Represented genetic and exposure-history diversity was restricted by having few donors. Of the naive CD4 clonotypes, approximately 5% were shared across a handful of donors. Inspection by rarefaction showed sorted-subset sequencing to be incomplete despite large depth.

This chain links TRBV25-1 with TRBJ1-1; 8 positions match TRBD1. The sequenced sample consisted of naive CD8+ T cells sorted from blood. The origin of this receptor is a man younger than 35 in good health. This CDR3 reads CASSPTGGGTEAFF. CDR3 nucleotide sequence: TGTGCCAGCAGCCCTACAGGGGGAGGGACTGAAGCTTTCTTT.